The next 30 T cell receptor beta chains were all read from a single sample in a study of vaccination effects on CD4 cells after COVID-19 (dated by TCRdb to between 2021 and 2023). Receptors were amplified or captured by the immunoSEQ multiplex PCR assay. TCRdb obtained this table from immuneACCESS and retained in-frame rearrangements with V and J assigned. These tables miss some clones; where compared with another copy, unresolved V genes account for less than half of the shortfall, and the remainder is unexplained. The sample includes 70,000 to 95,000 clones, with under 80% observed a single time. Clones ranked in the top ten supply approximately 1% of the sample. Their antigen targets remain unknown. To identify antigen-specific CD4+ T cell clonotypes by their expansion, the ViraFEST assay first stimulated PBMC with viral peptide pools and then applied TCR sequencing. After 10 to 11 days of culture, CD4+ T cells were isolated with the EasySep CD4+ T cell isolation kit. Two doses of either the BNT162b2 or the mRNA-1273 mRNA SARS-CoV-2 vaccine were administered to participants.

The starting material was CD4+ T cells from PBMCs cultured with HCoV-OC43 spike peptides, obtained after COVID-19 vaccination. The meaning of the sample's cell subset or site label: HCoV-OC43 spike overlapping peptide pool stimulation. Receptor source: a human donor who received a COVID-19 vaccine.

This rearrangement joins TRBV9 to TRBJ1-6; 7 bases are a match to TRBD1. The CDR3 has 14 residues. Germline V CDR1 and CDR2: SGDLS, YYNGEE. The junction had 4 bases not matched to a gene; V was cut back by 2 bases and J by 8 bases. Here the CDR3 DNA reads TGTGCCAGCAGCGTGGAGACAGGGCATTCACCCCTCCACTTT. Its translation: CASSVETGHSPLHF.

The rearrangement joins TRBV9 to TRBJ1-4, with D possibly matching TRBD1 (6 bases). From germline, CDR1 is SGDLS and CDR2 YYNGEE. There are 16 residues in the CDR3. The germline V and J ends were trimmed by 3 bases and 5 bases, with 17 bases remaining between them. The CDR3 protein is CASSETPGHGNEKLFF. The CDR3 region has the DNA TGTGCCAGCAGCGAGACCCCGGGACACGGAAATGAAAAACTGTTTTTT.

This sequence joins TRBV11-2 and TRBJ1-2; D not resolved. Germline V gene data show CDR1 as SGHAT and CDR2 as FQNNGV. The CDR3 spans 11 residues. The V gene lost 4 bases and the J gene lost 5 bases, with 5 bases spanning the gap. CDR3 DNA: TGTGCCAGCAGCTCCTCTTATGGCTACACCTTC. It yields the protein CASSSSYGYTF.

V and J are TRBV6-6 and TRBJ1-3; 8 bases are a match to TRBD1. This CDR3 has 16 amino acids. The germline V gene encodes CDR1 MNHNY and CDR2 SVGAGI (reference sequence). The junction had 6 bases not matched to a gene; V was cut back by 5 bases and J by 0 bases. As DNA, the CDR3 is TGTGCCAGCAGTCGAGGACAGGGTAGCTCTGGAAACACCATATATTTT. It codes for CASSRGQGSSGNTIYF.

The chain carries TRBV24-1 and TRBJ2-3; 7 bases fit TRBD1. Germline CDR1 is KGHDR and CDR2 is SFDVKD. J lost 4 bases, V lost 4 bases, and 7 bases had no gene match. CDR3 length: 15 residues. In nucleotides, the CDR3 is TGTGCCACCAGTGACCCGTCACAGGGGTCAGATACGCAGTATTTT. Encoded protein: CATSDPSQGSDTQYF.

The chain links TRBV18 to TRBJ1-3; 8 nucleotides line up with TRBD1. In germline, CDR1 is KGHSH, CDR2 LQKENI. This CDR3 spans 16 amino acids. V lost 4 bases, J lost 0 bases, and 5 bases stayed unmatched. The CDR3 protein is CASSQGQVLSGNTIYF. As DNA, the CDR3 is TGTGCCAGCTCACAGGGACAGGTCCTCTCTGGAAACACCATATATTTT.

The chain couples TRBV19 to TRBJ1-5, with unresolved D. Trimming shortened V by 3 bases and J by 7 bases, and 10 bases separated the two germline ends. Germline V lookup: CDR1 LNHDA, CDR2 SQIVND (reference sequence). The CDR3 has 13 residues. This chain's CDR3 is CASSIGFPQPQHF. The CDR3 coding sequence is TGTGCCAGTAGTATTGGCTTCCCCCAGCCCCAGCATTTT. The whole variable domain, remainder taken from reference TRBV19 and TRBJ1-5, is DGGITQSPKYLFRKEGQNVTLSCEQNLNHDAMYWYRQDPGQGLRLIYYSQIVNDFQKGDIAEGYSVSREKKESFPLTVTSAQKNPTAFYLCASSIGFPQPQHFGDGTRLSIL.

The rearrangement uses TRBV21-1 and TRBJ1-5; the table names TRBD1, a call not compared with the DNA. TRBV21-1 is marked as a pseudogene. The CDR3 is 15 residues long. The CDR3 DNA reads as TGTGCCAGGAGCAGGACAGGGAGTAGCAATCAGCCCCAGCATTTT. Translating gives CARSRTGSSNQPQHF.

The rearrangement joins TRBV7-3 to TRBJ1-2, with 10 bases fitting TRBD1. V trimming: 5 bases; J trimming: 5 bases; junction bases outside the gene matches: 2. The CDR3 contains 13 residues. In germline, CDR1 is SGHTA, CDR2 FQGTGA. The CDR3 loop is CASSRDRGYGYTF. DNA for the CDR3: TGTGCCAGCAGCCGGGACAGGGGATATGGCTACACCTTC.

The chain combines TRBV5-1 with TRBJ2-3; D call uncertain. CDR1 is SGHRS, CDR2 YFSETQ, per germline. The CDR3 consists of 13 residues. Trimming pared 4 bases from V and 2 bases from J, leaving 8 bases between. This chain's CDR3 is CASSQAYTDTQYF. The CDR3 region has the DNA TGCGCCAGCAGCCAAGCTTACACAGATACGCAGTATTTT. Supplemented by reference TRBV5-1 and TRBJ2-3, the full variable domain reads KAGVTQTPRYLIKTRGQQVTLSCSPISGHRSVSWYQQTPGQGLQFLFEYFSETQRNKGNFPGRFSGRQFSNSRSEMNVSTLELGDSALYLCASSQAYTDTQYFGPGTRLTVL.

This chain connects TRBV10-2 to TRBJ1-1; TRBD1 aligns across 9 bases. Germline CDR1 WSHSY, CDR2 SAAADI. Losses at the gene ends were 6 bases for V and 4 bases for J; bases not matched to a gene: 3. The CDR3 is made up of 13 amino acids. DNA of the CDR3: TGCGCCAGCAGCGTGACAGGGGGCACTGAAGCTTTCTTT. Residues: CASSVTGGTEAFF.

The rearrangement links TRBV3-1 (or the pseudogene TRBV3-2) to TRBJ2-5; D possibly corresponds to TRBD1 (6 bases). CDR3 size: 15 residues. V shed 0 bases and J shed 4 bases, with 12 bases lying between them. The germline gives CDR1 LGHDT, CDR2 YNNKEL (reference sequence). The DNA of the CDR3 is TGTGCCAGCAGCCAAGACAGGGGTTCGGTAGAGACCCAGTACTTC. It codes for CASSQDRGSVETQYF.

The chain carries TRBV6-5 and TRBJ1-6; a weak D match, TRBD1 (6 bases). Trimming took off 5 bases at V and 8 bases at J, with 10 bases between the two ends. Germline CDR1 is MNHEY and CDR2 is SVGAGI. CDR3 length equals 13 residues. The CDR3 DNA reads as TGTGCCAGCAGTAACAGGGTGTATTCACCCCTCCACTTT. Translated, it gives CASSNRVYSPLHF.

The rearrangement uses TRBV5-1 and TRBJ1-2; 7 bases agree with TRBD1. Germline trimming cut 4 bases from V and 2 bases from J; bases unmatched to any gene: 11. Germline V gene lookup returns CDR1 SGHRS and CDR2 YFSETQ. CDR3 length equals 16 residues. DNA of the CDR3: TGCGCCAGCAGCCCCGGTTCGGGACAGAACAACTATGGCTACACCTTC. Its protein is CASSPGSGQNNYGYTF.

The gene calls are TRBV7-8 and TRBJ1-6; perhaps TRBD1 as D (5 bases). This CDR3 is built from 15 residues. Looked up from germline, CDR1 is SGHVS and CDR2 is FQNEAQ. Trimming stripped 2 bases from V and 4 bases from J, with 9 bases between. CDR3 sequence: CASSLSGTYNSPLHF. CDR3 nucleotide sequence: TGTGCCAGCAGCTTAAGCGGGACTTATAATTCACCCCTCCACTTT.

The chain links TRBV2 to TRBJ1-1; the match to TRBD1 covers 9 bases. V trimming: 4 bases; J trimming: 3 bases; junction bases outside the gene matches: 3. This CDR3 has 14 residues. CDR1 is SNHLY, CDR2 FYNNEI, per germline. DNA for the CDR3: TGTGCCAGCAGTGCGGACAGGGGCGACACTGAAGCTTTCTTT. Residues: CASSADRGDTEAFF.

The chain joins TRBV7-2 to TRBJ2-1; the match to TRBD2 covers 10 bases. The V gene's germline CDR1 is SGHTA and CDR2 FQGNSA. Trimming took 2 bases from V and 5 from J; bases not matched to a gene: 6. This CDR3 comprises 16 residues. CDR3 coding DNA: TGTGCCAGCAGCTTAAGAACTAGCGGGGCAAACAATGAGCAGTTCTTC. Its protein product is CASSLRTSGANNEQFF.

V is TRBV14 and J is TRBJ2-7; D uncertain. V lost 1 base and J 5 bases, leaving 6 bases between the germline ends. Germline CDR1 reads SGHDN; CDR2 reads FVKESK. This CDR3 has 12 residues. The CDR3 here is CASSQGAHEQYV. In nucleotides, the CDR3 is TGTGCCAGCAGCCAAGGGGCGCACGAGCAGTACGTC.

The genes are TRBV7-3 and TRBJ2-6, with D possibly TRBD2 on 5 matching bases. This CDR3 has 18 amino acids. Germline lookup yields CDR1 SGHTA and CDR2 FQGTGA. The ends were cut back, 1 base at V and 0 bases at J, with 13 bases in the middle. The CDR3 DNA reads TGTGCCAGCAGCTTAAGCGACCCCCGGGGCTCTGGGGCCAACGTCCTGACTTTC. Residues: CASSLSDPRGSGANVLTF.

This clone was detected only a few times. The J gene is TRBJ1-5, the V gene TRBV20-1; D remains ambiguous. Germline values: CDR1 DFQATT, CDR2 SNEGSKA (reference sequence). The CDR3 consists of 13 residues. With 3 bases removed from V and 0 bases from J, the gap between germline ends came to 6 bases. The CDR3 coding sequence is TGCAGTGCTAGTGACGGTAGCAATCAGCCCCAGCATTTT. This translates into CSASDGSNQPQHF.

The genes are TRBV5-1 and TRBJ2-1; 7 bases are a match to TRBD1. With V trimmed by 4 bases and J by 5 bases, 3 bases remained unmatched. The CDR3 contains 13 residues. Germline V CDR1 and CDR2: SGHRS, YFSETQ. The CDR3 spells CASSTGQNNEQFF. In DNA, the CDR3 is TGCGCCAGCAGCACGGGACAGAACAATGAGCAGTTCTTC.

The V call is TRBV6-2 or TRBV6-3, the J call TRBJ2-2; maybe TRBD2 (6 bases). Trimming removed 6 bases from V and 7 bases from J, with 18 bases in between. This CDR3 region has 15 residues. Germline V gene lookup returns CDR1 MNHEY and CDR2 SVGEGT. The CDR3 region has the DNA TGTGCCAGCAGCCCGGGCCTCTCGCGGGGCGGGGAGCTGTTTTTT. As protein: CASSPGLSRGGELFF.

The V gene is TRBV2, the J gene TRBJ1-6; 10 bases line up with TRBD1. The CDR3 extends over 15 amino acids. V lost 8 bases and J lost 7; bases outside the gene matches: 8. Germline V lookup: CDR1 SNHLY, CDR2 FYNNEI. In DNA form, the CDR3 reads TGTGCCAGCTCGCCACCGGGACAGGGGAATTCACCCCTCCACTTT. As protein: CASSPPGQGNSPLHF. Full variable domain (remainder filled in from reference TRBV2 and TRBJ1-6): EPEVTQTPSHQVTQMGQEVILRCVPISNHLYFYWYRQILGQKVEFLVSFYNNEISEKSEIFDDQFSVERPDGSNFTLKIRSTKLEDSAMYFCASSPPGQGNSPLHFGNGTRLTVT.

The V and J genes are TRBV3-1 (or the pseudogene TRBV3-2) and TRBJ1-5, with 12 bases that match TRBD1. CDR1 and CDR2 (germline): LGHDT, YNNKEL (reference sequence). The CDR3 contains 14 residues. With 5 bases clipped from V and 7 bases from J, the junction kept 3 bases outside the gene matches. CDR3 loop: CASSAGTGGQPQHF. In nucleotides, the CDR3 is TGTGCCAGCAGCGCGGGGACAGGGGGCCAGCCCCAGCATTTT.

The chain employs TRBV20-1 and TRBJ1-1; unclear D gene. The CDR3 is made up of 11 amino acids. V was trimmed by 1 base and J by 4 bases, leaving 4 bases between them. CDR1 is DFQATT and CDR2 is SNEGSKA in the germline V gene (reference sequence). The CDR3 DNA is TGCAGTGCTAGAGGGATCACTGAAGCTTTCTTT. Encoded protein: CSARGITEAFF.

The rearrangement uses TRBV7-8 and TRBJ1-3; tentatively, D is TRBD1 (6 bases). The CDR3 extends over 15 amino acids. Trimming cost V 6 bases and J 3 bases, with 15 bases left between them. Germline V gene data show CDR1 as SGHVS and CDR2 as FQNEAQ. CDR3 amino acids: CASSPGVSGGNTIYF. CDR3 coding DNA: TGTGCCAGCAGTCCAGGGGTTAGTGGTGGAAACACCATATATTTT.

The chain uses TRBV6-5 and TRBJ1-5, with TRBD1 as a possible D gene (5 bases). V lost 1 base to trimming and J lost 10 bases, with 11 bases between them. Germline loops: CDR1 MNHEY, CDR2 SVGAGI. The CDR3 extends over 13 amino acids. The CDR3 sequence is CASSYFGQGPQHF. The CDR3 nucleotides are TGTGCCAGCAGTTACTTTGGTCAGGGACCCCAGCATTTT.

The table lists this clone with a few counts. The rearrangement joins TRBV7-2 to TRBJ2-1; D is unclear. Between the trimmed V and J ends, which lost 5 bases and 10 bases, there was a span of 9 bases. CDR3 length: 11 residues. Per germline, CDR1 SGHTA and CDR2 FQGNSA. CDR3 amino acids: CASSTNQEQFF. The DNA of the CDR3 is TGTGCCAGCAGCACAAACCAGGAGCAGTTCTTC. Complete variable domain (other parts from reference TRBV7-2 and TRBJ2-1): GAGVSQSPSNKVTEKGKDVELRCDPISGHTALYWYRQSLGQGLEFLIYFQGNSAPDKSGLPSDRFSAERTGGSVSTLTIQRTQQEDSAVYLCASSTNQEQFFGPGTRLTVL.

This clone has a handful of counts. The V call is TRBV2, the J call TRBJ1-2, with a weak D call TRBD1 (5 bases). Germline CDR1 reads SNHLY; CDR2 reads FYNNEI. CDR3 size: 14 residues. Trimming removed 2 bases at V and 4 bases at J, with 11 bases between. The CDR3 sequence is CASSERGLTYGYTF. The DNA for the CDR3 is TGTGCCAGCAGTGAAAGGGGTCTCACCTATGGCTACACCTTC.

The chain uses TRBV14 and TRBJ2-7; D unclear. V was cut by 0 bases and J by 3 bases, with 9 bases left in between. The CDR3 covers 14 residues. From germline, CDR1 is SGHDN and CDR2 FVKESK. CDR3 DNA: TGTGCCAGCAGCCAAGAAGGCGAACACTACGAGCAGTACGTC. Amino acids: CASSQEGEHYEQYV.